This entry lists 4 T cell receptor beta chains sequenced from one sample in a study of blood T cell repertoires in COVID-19. The assay was immunoSEQ multiplex PCR, and TCRdb's table has in-frame clones only and misses some. The sample has 80,000 or so clones; about 85% are singletons. Sequencing used peripheral blood. All receptors derive from a man in his 60s with COVID-19, enrolled during active disease.

The genes are TRBV12-3 or TRBV12-4 and TRBJ1-1, with D unresolved. The CDR3 length is 13 residues. V lost 7 bases and J lost 0, with 9 bases in between. The DNA for the CDR3 is TGTGCCAGCATCCGGGGTATGAACACTGAAGCTTTCTTT. It is translated as CASIRGMNTEAFF.

The V and J genes are TRBV3-1 (or the pseudogene TRBV3-2) and TRBJ1-1; 7 bases match TRBD1. The junction had 4 bases not matched to a gene; V was cut back by 2 bases and J by 4 bases. This CDR3 is 14 amino acids long. Germline V CDR1 and CDR2: LGHDT, YNNKEL (reference sequence). This CDR3 reads CASSQMPGGTEAFF. CDR3 DNA: TGTGCCAGCAGCCAAATGCCAGGGGGCACTGAAGCTTTCTTT.

This chain links TRBV11-3 with TRBJ1-2; D possibly corresponds to TRBD1 (5 bases). Germline V gives CDR1 SGHNT, CDR2 YENEEA. The CDR3 has 13 residues. The V and J ends lost 0 bases and 8 bases respectively, with 10 bases between them. CDR3 sequence (DNA): TGTGCCAGCAGCTTAGATTTGGGGCGGGGCTACACCTTC. Protein: CASSLDLGRGYTF.

The V gene is TRBV5-1, the J gene TRBJ1-3, with unresolved D. CDR3 length: 16 amino acids. V was pared by 0 bases and J by 0 bases, with 10 bases between. In germline, CDR1 is SGHRS, CDR2 YFSETQ. CDR3 bases: TGCGCCAGCAGCTTGGTGGGCAGTGGCTCTGGAAACACCATATATTTT. Protein product: CASSLVGSGSGNTIYF.